This TCR beta chain is from a study of blood T cell repertoires in COVID-19. Method: immunoSEQ multiplex PCR; TCRdb's copy keeps in-frame clones and lacks some. This table has about 190,000 clones, about 84% appearing once. Living in roughly 25 US areas, the participants were between about 18 and 100 years of age. V was cut by 3 bases and J by 1 base, with 21 bases left in between. The germline V gene encodes CDR1 KGHSH and CDR2 LQKENI. This CDR3 is 18 amino acids long. Sequencing used PBMCs or T cells enriched from blood (not recorded which). The chain combines TRBV18 with TRBJ1-1, with D maybe TRBD1 (5 bases). The sequence was obtained from a man between 35 and 55 years old with acute COVID-19. CDR3 nucleotide sequence: TGTGCCAGCTCACCTGTTGTTAAGTCAGGGAGGAGGAACACTGAAGCTTTCTTT. Translated: CASSPVVKSGRRNTEAFF.